What follows is one T cell receptor beta chain and its context. What it binds is not known. The read comes to an end 3 residues before the CDR3 does, leaving the germline J gene to fill in the end. This sample was taken from a study of T cell clonality in common variable immunodeficiency. Study results and limitations: The cause of increased CVID clonality remains unclear without subpopulation sequencing. Reportedly, TCR beta sequences from common variable immunodeficiency showed fewer deletions and N-nucleotide insertions.

TCRdb's copy holds only in-frame clones and misses some; the assay was immunoSEQ multiplex PCR. Listed for the sample are 25,000 to 35,000 clones, none seen a single time. The CDR3 consists of 13 residues. Trimming left V 5 bases short and J 5 bases short, with 11 bases between. CDR1 and CDR2 from the germline V gene are LNHDA and SQIVND (reference sequence). Sample: peripheral blood mononuclear cells. This rearrangement joins TRBV19 to TRBJ2-3, with a possible D match to TRBD1 (5 bases). This TCR was recovered from a human donor with common variable immunodeficiency. The CDR3 protein is CASSLNRLDTQYF. The covered CDR3 bases are TGTGCCAGTAGTCTTAACAGGCTAGATACG.